Following are 21 T cell receptor beta chains from one sample sequenced in a study of shared T cell receptors in the human thymus. Repertoires were generated with immunoSEQ multiplex PCR, while TCRdb's copy carries only in-frame clones and drops some. The table lists about 660,000 clones, over 75% of them singletons, with about 0.01% in the top ten. This same sample was also part of a study on human thymus T cells.

Sequencing was done on a sample of thymocytes. The receptors were gathered from a boy less than two years old with a congenital heart defect.

The chain links TRBV30 to TRBJ2-2, with 7 bases that match TRBD2. This CDR3 comprises 17 residues. Germline values: CDR1 GTSNPN, CDR2 SVGIG (reference sequence). V shed 4 bases, J shed 4 bases, and the junction held 15 bases outside the gene matches. The CDR3 loop reads CAWTGGKGREVTGELFF. CDR3 nucleotide sequence: TGTGCCTGGACGGGCGGAAAGGGACGGGAGGTCACCGGGGAGCTGTTTTTT.

The rearrangement uses TRBV11-2 and TRBJ2-1, with D maybe TRBD2 (6 bases). Germline CDR1 SGHAT, CDR2 FQNNGV. The CDR3 runs 16 residues. Trimming shortened V by 5 bases and J by 0 bases, and 14 bases separated the two germline ends. The CDR3 DNA reads as TGTGCCAGCAGCCTCGTGTTGGGGGGCTCCTACAATGAGCAGTTCTTC. Translating gives CASSLVLGGSYNEQFF.

CDR3: CASSPQPRILYEQYF. CDR3 DNA sequence: TGCGCCAGCAGCCCACAGCCTCGGATCCTCTACGAGCAGTACTTC. J is TRBJ2-7 and V is TRBV5-1; D is undetermined. The CDR3 loop spans 15 amino acids. Trimming pared 4 bases from V and 3 bases from J, leaving 17 bases between. Germline V gives CDR1 SGHRS, CDR2 YFSETQ.

The count of this clone is one. This chain links TRBV5-1 with TRBJ2-3; D is possibly TRBD2 (5 bases). Trimming shortened V by 4 bases and J by 3 bases, and 18 bases separated the two germline ends. The germline V gene has CDR1 SGHRS and CDR2 YFSETQ. The CDR3 runs to 16 residues. CDR3: CASSVAQERITDTQYF. CDR3 nucleotide sequence: TGCGCCAGCAGCGTCGCCCAAGAGCGGATAACAGATACGCAGTATTTT.

The chain couples TRBV5-1 to TRBJ2-4; 13 bases are a match to TRBD2. Per germline, CDR1 SGHRS and CDR2 YFSETQ. The junction had 12 bases not matched to a gene; V was cut back by 6 bases and J by 6 bases. The CDR3 is 17 residues long. Here the CDR3 reads CASMGLAGIEYSNIQYF. The CDR3 coding sequence is TGCGCCAGCATGGGACTAGCGGGGATCGAGTACTCAAACATTCAGTACTTC.

The chain employs TRBV19 and TRBJ2-7, with D possibly TRBD1 on 6 matching bases. The CDR3 spans 14 residues. Germline CDR1 LNHDA, CDR2 SQIVND (reference sequence). V was cut by 7 bases and J by 4 bases, with 17 bases left in between. The CDR3: CASMGHSPTYEQYF. The CDR3 bases are TGTGCCAGTATGGGACATTCGCCAACTTACGAGCAGTACTTC.

The table lists this clone with a count of one. This CDR3 reads CASSFLPRGDAYEQYF. CDR3 coding DNA: TGTGCCAGCAGTTTCCTACCTCGGGGGGATGCCTACGAGCAGTACTTC. The V call is TRBV28, the J call TRBJ2-7; 7 bases match TRBD2. The CDR3 totals 16 residues. V gave up 3 bases and J gave up 2 bases; unmatched junction bases: 10. Germline CDR1 is MDHEN and CDR2 is SYDVKM.

Concerning this clone itself: The junction does not match germline at one end; this may be a read error. The gene calls are TRBV7-7 and TRBJ2-7, with a tentative D call TRBD1 (6 bases). In germline, CDR1 is SSHAT, CDR2 FNYEAQ (reference sequence). This CDR3 is 12 amino acids long. This chain's CDR3 is CASSEGVGEQYF. The DNA of the CDR3 is TGTGCTAGCAGCGAGGGGGTGGGCGAGCAGTACTTC.

The chain uses TRBV4-1 and TRBJ2-5, with D perhaps TRBD1 (6 bases). This CDR3 has 14 residues. The V and J ends lost 4 bases and 4 bases respectively, with 13 bases between them. CDR1 MGHRA and CDR2 YSYEKL come from the germline V gene. In DNA, the CDR3 is TGCGCCAGCAGCCCATCGGACAGCGTAGAGACCCAGTACTTC. The encoded protein is CASSPSDSVETQYF.

The chain is built from TRBV2 and TRBJ2-7; possible D gene TRBD1, 7 bases. V was trimmed by 2 bases and J by 7 bases, leaving 18 bases between them. The germline gives CDR1 SNHLY, CDR2 FYNNEI. The CDR3 consists of 15 residues. DNA of the CDR3: TGTGCCAGCAGTGAATGGGCAGGGGGGCCAATGGAGCAGTACTTC. Translating it yields CASSEWAGGPMEQYF.

The J gene is TRBJ2-2, the V gene TRBV7-9, with TRBD1 matching over 7 bases. This CDR3 has 17 residues. Germline CDR1 SEHNR, CDR2 FQNEAQ (reference sequence). The ends lost 1 base at V and 4 bases at J; junction bases unmatched: 9. The CDR3 loop is CASSLGIRDRVTGELFF. As DNA, the CDR3 is TGTGCCAGCAGCTTAGGAATACGCGACAGGGTCACCGGGGAGCTGTTTTTT. The whole variable domain, remainder taken from reference TRBV7-9 and TRBJ2-2, is DTGVSQNPRHKITKRGQNVTFRCDPISEHNRLYWYRQTLGQGPEFLTYFQNEAQLEKSRLLSDRFSAERPKGSFSTLEIQRTEQGDSAMYLCASSLGIRDRVTGELFFGEGSRLTVL.

The chain is built from TRBV27 and TRBJ1-1; D possibly corresponds to TRBD1 (6 bases). Germline V CDR1 and CDR2: MNHEY, SMNVEV (reference sequence). Trimming pared 8 bases from V and 4 bases from J, leaving 23 bases between. The CDR3 is 16 residues long. Written as DNA, the CDR3 is TGTGCCAGCCGAAAAATGGACAGTTGGGAGGGCACTGAAGCTTTCTTT. Translation: CASRKMDSWEGTEAFF.

The gene calls are TRBV2 and TRBJ2-1, with 13 bases aligning to TRBD2. The CDR3 sequence is 13 residues long. Germline values: CDR1 SNHLY, CDR2 FYNNEI. V was clipped by 10 bases and J by 8 bases; unmatched bases: 5. CDR3 region: CATGLAGWYEQFF. CDR3 coding DNA: TGTGCCACGGGACTAGCGGGATGGTATGAGCAGTTCTTC. The full variable domain, with the rest looked up from reference TRBV2 and TRBJ2-1, is EPEVTQTPSHQVTQMGQEVILRCVPISNHLYFYWYRQILGQKVEFLVSFYNNEISEKSEIFDDQFSVERPDGSNFTLKIRSTKLEDSAMYFCATGLAGWYEQFFGPGTRLTVL.

The chain joins TRBV11-1 to TRBJ2-3; maybe TRBD2 (6 bases). This CDR3 is built from 17 residues. V was pared by 1 base and J by 2 bases, with 16 bases between. The V gene's germline CDR1 is SGHAT and CDR2 FQDESV (reference sequence). CDR3 amino acids: CASSLGGIARPTDTQYF. CDR3 sequence (DNA): TGTGCCAGCAGCTTAGGCGGGATTGCGCGGCCCACAGATACGCAGTATTTT.

The chain combines TRBV5-1 with TRBJ2-1; 10 nucleotides match TRBD2. This CDR3 comprises 22 residues. The germline V gene encodes CDR1 SGHRS and CDR2 YFSETQ. J was trimmed by 0 bases and V by 0 bases; bases with no gene match: 18. The CDR3 DNA is TGCGCCAGCAGCTTGGTTGGGGATTCAGGACTAGCGGCCGTGAGCTCCTACAATGAGCAGTTCTTC. Translated, it gives CASSLVGDSGLAAVSSYNEQFF.

The chain employs TRBV5-5 and TRBJ1-5, with TRBD1 identical over 7 bases. Per germline, CDR1 SGHKS and CDR2 YYEKEE (reference sequence). The CDR3 has 14 residues. V was pared by 5 bases and J by 2 bases, with 4 bases of the junction left unmatched. The CDR3 spells CASRRGGGNQPQHF. CDR3 DNA: TGTGCCAGCAGGCGAGGGGGCGGCAATCAGCCCCAGCATTTT.

V usage is TRBV7-6 and J usage is TRBJ2-1, with 12 bases lining up with TRBD2. Germline assignment: CDR1 SGHVS and CDR2 FNYEAQ. There are 19 residues in the CDR3. V lost 1 base to trimming and J lost 4 bases; unmatched junction nucleotides: 11. Here the CDR3 reads CASSLGRLAGGPGYNEQFF. The CDR3 nucleotides read TGTGCCAGCAGCTTAGGGCGTCTAGCGGGAGGGCCAGGTTACAATGAGCAGTTCTTC.

The table lists this clone with a few counts. The chain uses TRBV5-6 and TRBJ2-7; 7 bases are shared with TRBD1. Germline V gene data show CDR1 as SGHDT and CDR2 as YYEEEE. The CDR3 is 15 amino acids. Trimming at V came to 4 bases and at J to 4 bases, leaving 11 bases not matched to a gene. The CDR3 reads CASSPRTGGRYEQYF. CDR3 DNA: TGTGCCAGCAGCCCGAGGACAGGCGGTCGGTACGAGCAGTACTTC.

V and J are TRBV27 and TRBJ2-7; the D gene is possibly TRBD2 (5 bases). Trimming left V 0 bases short and J 8 bases short, with 20 bases between. From germline, CDR1 is MNHEY and CDR2 SMNVEV (reference sequence). The CDR3 is 16 residues long. CDR3 in DNA: TGTGCCAGCAGTTTATCCCCTAGCAGTGGGCCAGGAAAGCAGTACTTC. Translation: CASSLSPSSGPGKQYF.

This chain links TRBV27 with TRBJ2-3; D is perhaps TRBD1 (5 bases). Germline V gene data show CDR1 as MNHEY and CDR2 as SMNVEV (reference sequence). The CDR3 is 17 amino acids. V dropped 6 bases and J dropped 4 bases, with 23 bases sitting between them. The CDR3 is CASSSLPGPKGPDTQYF. The DNA of the CDR3 is TGTGCCAGCAGCTCCCTTCCCGGGCCAAAGGGGCCAGATACGCAGTATTTT.

The chain joins TRBV7-2 to TRBJ2-7; 7 bases agree with TRBD1. Trimming removed 1 base from V and 2 bases from J; junction bases left unmatched: 5. Germline V gives CDR1 SGHTA, CDR2 FQGNSA. CDR3 length: 15 residues. The CDR3 region is CASSLDPDRPYEQYF. The CDR3 region has the DNA TGTGCCAGCAGCTTAGACCCGGACAGGCCCTACGAGCAGTACTTC.